The T cell receptor beta chain under discussion was sequenced for a study of T cell repertoires in cytomegalovirus infection (dated by TCRdb to the late 2010s). For context, the study as a whole: Donor HLA type was relevant to the analysis, because carriage of CMV infection together with the matching HLA type was indicated by public TCR beta signatures.

This clonotype was counted only a few times. This receptor's antigen is unknown. Base quality data are lacking; no much larger clone is found one base away. Sequenced on an Illumina HiSeq 1500. The public reads were run again by TCRdb, first through fastp at Q25 and then through MiXCR, and only productive beta chains were kept. Merged by CDR3 protein, the rows form single entries marked with the most common genes and DNA. This sample holds nearly 650,000 distinct CDR3 sequences; 24% were observed only once. Roughly 8% of the sample belongs to the ten largest clones. Summary of the overall study and its limitations: In the ex vivo response, HLA-C-restricted CMV-specific TCR beta clonotypes were dominant, and in two of eight donors the single most frequent clonotype came from this HLA-C-restricted group. In both this cohort and an independent cohort of a few hundred donors, the cumulative frequency of public TCR beta family members distinguished carriers of CMV infection plus the relevant HLA type.

The germline V gene (reference sequence) specifies MNHEY as CDR1 and SMNVEV as CDR2. V and J are trimmed by 0 bases and 2 bases, and the gene matches miss 1 base of the junction. The CDR3 runs 15 amino acids, cysteine and phenylalanine included. Only the CDR3 part of the read is kept: 45 bases, read in frame from the first base. The TCR sequence derives from a human donor in good health (CMV status not recorded). Some clones in this sample may be carry-over from other donors' samples. Sequencing used CD8+ T cells from PBMCs. This chain is built from TRBV27 and TRBJ2-7, and TRBD2 matches 10 of the central bases. The base sequence is TGTGCCAGCAGTTTATCAGCGGGGGGGACCTACGAGCAGTACTTC. Its coded protein is CASSLSAGGTYEQYF.